This T cell receptor (beta chain) emerged from a study of T cell changes during pregnancy in multiple sclerosis. Sequencing used immunoSEQ multiplex PCR; TCRdb keeps in-frame clones, though not all of them. Of 70,000 to 100,000 clones listed, almost 95% are singletons. Per the germline V gene, CDR1 is MNHEY and CDR2 is SMNVEV (reference sequence). Trimming took 6 bases from V and 5 from J; bases not matched to a gene: 12. CDR3 size: 16 residues. This TCR was recovered from a female donor with multiple sclerosis, enrolled in a pregnancy study. The V call is TRBV27, the J call TRBJ2-2, with 7 bases aligning to TRBD2. The sequencing used peripheral blood, collected in the third trimester of pregnancy. In DNA form, the CDR3 reads TGTGCCAGCAGCGTCACTCTGTGGGGGGGTACCGGGGAGCTGTTTTTT. This sequence encodes CASSVTLWGGTGELFF.